The 19 T cell receptor beta chains below all came from one sample that was sequenced in a study of cytomegalovirus exposure and HLA in healthy donors. It was with 60 Vbeta and 13 Jbeta primers that the PCR ran. Only in-frame clones appear in the TCRdb table, and some are missing; sequencing was by immunoSEQ multiplex PCR. The repertoire consists of 100,000 to 150,000 clones, with about two thirds occurring once and the leading ten covering about 2.4%. The specimen sequenced was PBMCs. These receptors were obtained from an older woman in good health and CMV-seropositive.

The sample holds one count of this clone. Here the CDR3 reads CASSSMGPGWYF. The CDR3 nucleotides are TGTGCCAGCAGTTCCATGGGGCCTGGATGGTACTTC. The chain employs TRBV6-5 and TRBJ2-7, with D possibly being TRBD1 (5 bases). The CDR3 has 12 amino acids. The V end lost 4 bases, the J end lost 12 bases, and 16 bases lay between the germline ends. The V gene's germline CDR1 is MNHEY and CDR2 SVGAGI.

This chain joins TRBV6-5 and TRBJ2-3; 11 bases are a match to TRBD2. This CDR3 comprises 15 residues. Germline values: CDR1 MNHEY, CDR2 SVGAGI. J gave up 3 bases and V 5 bases, and 4 bases lay outside the gene matches. CDR3 nucleotides: TGTGCCAGCAGTCGCGGGACTAGCGGAACAGATACGCAGTATTTT. Protein: CASSRGTSGTDTQYF.

The chain carries TRBV7-6 and TRBJ2-7; tentative D call: TRBD1 (5 bases). This CDR3 spans 14 amino acids. Deletions cut 0 bases from V and 2 bases from J, with 8 bases between. Germline assignment: CDR1 SGHVS and CDR2 FNYEAQ. CDR3 loop: CASSLAGVPYEQYF. In nucleotides, the CDR3 is TGTGCCAGCAGCTTAGCAGGGGTCCCCTACGAGCAGTACTTC.

The chain is built from TRBV9 and TRBJ1-4, with D possibly being TRBD1 (6 bases). The CDR3 runs to 15 residues. V shed 4 bases and J shed 3 bases, with 13 bases lying between them. The germline gives CDR1 SGDLS, CDR2 YYNGEE. In DNA form, the CDR3 reads TGTGCCAGCAGCCCATACAGGGTAGCTAATGAAAAACTGTTTTTT. Its protein product is CASSPYRVANEKLFF.

The genes are TRBV2 and TRBJ1-2, with a possible D match to TRBD1 (6 bases). The CDR3 contains 17 residues. Trimming removed 6 bases from V and 2 bases from J, with 22 bases in between. Germline V lookup: CDR1 SNHLY, CDR2 FYNNEI. CDR3 loop: CASSSGTFMRGNYGYTF. CDR3 sequence (DNA): TGTGCCAGCAGCTCCGGGACATTCATGAGGGGGAACTATGGCTACACCTTC.

This clone was picked up a small number of times. The chain recombines TRBV2 with TRBJ2-5; the match to TRBD2 covers 9 bases. The J call could be wrong; TRBJ2-7 is a better fit for the DNA end. The germline CDR1 and CDR2 sequences are SNHLY and FYNNEI. This CDR3 is 16 amino acids long. CDR3 bases: TGTGCCAGCAGCTCCCCCCGGGCGGGGGGGCTCTACGAGCAGTACTTC. Residues: CASSSPRAGGLYEQYF.

J is TRBJ2-1 and V is TRBV6-1; TRBD2 matches at 11 bases. The germline V gene has CDR1 MNHNS and CDR2 SASEGT. This CDR3 is 15 amino acids long. The ends lost 10 bases at V and 7 bases at J; junction bases unmatched: 12. The CDR3 nucleotides read TGTGCCATTCGACTAGGGACTAGCGGCCGGAATGAGCAGTTCTTC. Its translation is CAIRLGTSGRNEQFF.

This chain connects TRBV5-1 to TRBJ1-2; 7 positions agree with TRBD1. From germline, CDR1 is SGHRS and CDR2 YFSETQ. With V trimmed by 4 bases and J by 5 bases, 5 bases remained unmatched. This CDR3 is built from 13 residues. CDR3 in amino acids: CASSEGQNYGYTF. The CDR3 bases are TGCGCCAGCAGCGAGGGACAGAATTATGGCTACACCTTC.

The chain joins TRBV6-1 to TRBJ1-1; D uncertain. Germline V CDR1 and CDR2: MNHNS, SASEGT. V lost 3 bases and J lost 0, with 8 bases in between. This CDR3 has 14 residues. The CDR3 protein is CASSEPGMNTEAFF. The CDR3 DNA is TGTGCCAGCAGTGAGCCGGGGATGAACACTGAAGCTTTCTTT.

This clone was observed once. CDR3 residues: CASTPNDRYGYTF. The CDR3 DNA reads as TGTGCCAGCACCCCCAACGACAGATATGGCTACACCTTC. This chain links TRBV6-1 with TRBJ1-2; possible D gene TRBD1, 5 bases. The CDR3 contains 13 residues. The V gene's germline CDR1 is MNHNS and CDR2 SASEGT. Trimming removed 7 bases from V and 5 bases from J, with 14 bases in between.

The J gene is TRBJ1-5, the V gene TRBV5-1; perhaps TRBD1 as D (6 bases). The CDR3 covers 15 residues. Trimming shortened V by 1 base and J by 0 bases, and 8 bases separated the two germline ends. CDR1 is SGHRS and CDR2 is YFSETQ in the germline V gene. In DNA form, the CDR3 reads TGCGCCAGCAGCTTGATGGACAGTAGCAATCAGCCCCAGCATTTT. Its translation is CASSLMDSSNQPQHF.

J is TRBJ1-1 and V is TRBV18; a possible D gene is TRBD1 (6 bases). This CDR3 contains 15 residues. The ends were cut back, 4 bases at V and 7 bases at J, with 19 bases in the middle. Germline V lookup: CDR1 KGHSH, CDR2 LQKENI. In DNA, the CDR3 is TGTGCCAGCTCACTGGGCCAGGGGCCTAATCGTGAAGCTTTCTTT. Translating it yields CASSLGQGPNREAFF.

This chain joins TRBV7-2 and TRBJ1-2; 7 bases are shared with TRBD1. This CDR3 is 14 amino acids long. Germline values: CDR1 SGHTA, CDR2 FQGNSA. Unmatched junction bases numbered 4, after V lost 0 bases and J lost 6 bases. The CDR3 loop is CASSLARDRDGYTF. Written as DNA, the CDR3 is TGTGCCAGCAGCTTAGCACGGGACAGAGATGGCTACACCTTC.

The gene calls are TRBV7-2 and TRBJ1-1, with a tentative D call TRBD1 (6 bases). The V end lost 1 base, the J end lost 0 bases, and 15 bases lay between the germline ends. CDR1 and CDR2 (germline): SGHTA, FQGNSA. This CDR3 comprises 17 residues. The CDR3 coding sequence is TGTGCCAGCAGCTTAGGAGCTGGGGGCGGGTTGAACACTGAAGCTTTCTTT. This translates into CASSLGAGGGLNTEAFF.

The sample holds a few counts of this clone. Other DNA sequences in the same sample also yield this CDR3. CDR3 coding DNA: TGTGCCAGCAGCCCCCCGGGACAGTCCTACGAGCAGTACTTC. The encoded protein is CASSPPGQSYEQYF. V usage is TRBV11-2 and J usage is TRBJ2-7; 7 bases are a match to TRBD1. V gave up 5 bases and J gave up 1 base; unmatched junction bases: 5. CDR1 SGHAT and CDR2 FQNNGV come from the germline V gene. The CDR3 has 14 amino acids.

This rearrangement joins TRBV6-5 to TRBJ1-1; 8 nucleotides align to TRBD1. Germline V gene data show CDR1 as MNHEY and CDR2 as SVGAGI. Losses at the gene ends were 2 bases for V and 5 bases for J; bases not matched to a gene: 4. The CDR3 is made up of 14 amino acids. This CDR3 is CASSYGQGSTEAFF. The CDR3 nucleotides read TGTGCCAGCAGTTACGGACAGGGTTCGACTGAAGCTTTCTTT.

The chain links TRBV2 to TRBJ1-6; no clear D gene. Germline CDR1 and CDR2: SNHLY and FYNNEI. The CDR3 is 16 residues long. V dropped 2 bases and J dropped 0 bases, with 8 bases sitting between them. CDR3 protein: CASSERESSYNSPLHF. The CDR3 DNA reads TGTGCCAGCAGTGAACGGGAAAGCTCCTATAATTCACCCCTCCACTTT.

This clone was counted a single time. V usage is TRBV11-2 and J usage is TRBJ1-2; tentative D call: TRBD1 (5 bases). V was trimmed by 3 bases and J by 1 base, leaving 6 bases between them. The germline V gene encodes CDR1 SGHAT and CDR2 FQNNGV. CDR3 length: 13 residues. The CDR3 DNA follows: TGTGCCAGCAGCTTGGGACTTAACTATGGCTACACCTTC. Protein product: CASSLGLNYGYTF.

The rearrangement uses TRBV2 and TRBJ1-1; TRBD1 agrees at 7 bases. V lost 3 bases to trimming and J lost 4 bases; unmatched junction nucleotides: 5. Per germline, CDR1 SNHLY and CDR2 FYNNEI. The CDR3 consists of 14 residues. CDR3 sequence: CASSEAGGLTEAFF. CDR3 nucleotides: TGTGCCAGCAGTGAGGCAGGGGGGCTCACTGAAGCTTTCTTT. Together with reference TRBV2 and TRBJ1-1, the CDR3 gives the full variable domain: EPEVTQTPSHQVTQMGQEVILRCVPISNHLYFYWYRQILGQKVEFLVSFYNNEISEKSEIFDDQFSVERPDGSNFTLKIRSTKLEDSAMYFCASSEAGGLTEAFFGQGTRLTVV.